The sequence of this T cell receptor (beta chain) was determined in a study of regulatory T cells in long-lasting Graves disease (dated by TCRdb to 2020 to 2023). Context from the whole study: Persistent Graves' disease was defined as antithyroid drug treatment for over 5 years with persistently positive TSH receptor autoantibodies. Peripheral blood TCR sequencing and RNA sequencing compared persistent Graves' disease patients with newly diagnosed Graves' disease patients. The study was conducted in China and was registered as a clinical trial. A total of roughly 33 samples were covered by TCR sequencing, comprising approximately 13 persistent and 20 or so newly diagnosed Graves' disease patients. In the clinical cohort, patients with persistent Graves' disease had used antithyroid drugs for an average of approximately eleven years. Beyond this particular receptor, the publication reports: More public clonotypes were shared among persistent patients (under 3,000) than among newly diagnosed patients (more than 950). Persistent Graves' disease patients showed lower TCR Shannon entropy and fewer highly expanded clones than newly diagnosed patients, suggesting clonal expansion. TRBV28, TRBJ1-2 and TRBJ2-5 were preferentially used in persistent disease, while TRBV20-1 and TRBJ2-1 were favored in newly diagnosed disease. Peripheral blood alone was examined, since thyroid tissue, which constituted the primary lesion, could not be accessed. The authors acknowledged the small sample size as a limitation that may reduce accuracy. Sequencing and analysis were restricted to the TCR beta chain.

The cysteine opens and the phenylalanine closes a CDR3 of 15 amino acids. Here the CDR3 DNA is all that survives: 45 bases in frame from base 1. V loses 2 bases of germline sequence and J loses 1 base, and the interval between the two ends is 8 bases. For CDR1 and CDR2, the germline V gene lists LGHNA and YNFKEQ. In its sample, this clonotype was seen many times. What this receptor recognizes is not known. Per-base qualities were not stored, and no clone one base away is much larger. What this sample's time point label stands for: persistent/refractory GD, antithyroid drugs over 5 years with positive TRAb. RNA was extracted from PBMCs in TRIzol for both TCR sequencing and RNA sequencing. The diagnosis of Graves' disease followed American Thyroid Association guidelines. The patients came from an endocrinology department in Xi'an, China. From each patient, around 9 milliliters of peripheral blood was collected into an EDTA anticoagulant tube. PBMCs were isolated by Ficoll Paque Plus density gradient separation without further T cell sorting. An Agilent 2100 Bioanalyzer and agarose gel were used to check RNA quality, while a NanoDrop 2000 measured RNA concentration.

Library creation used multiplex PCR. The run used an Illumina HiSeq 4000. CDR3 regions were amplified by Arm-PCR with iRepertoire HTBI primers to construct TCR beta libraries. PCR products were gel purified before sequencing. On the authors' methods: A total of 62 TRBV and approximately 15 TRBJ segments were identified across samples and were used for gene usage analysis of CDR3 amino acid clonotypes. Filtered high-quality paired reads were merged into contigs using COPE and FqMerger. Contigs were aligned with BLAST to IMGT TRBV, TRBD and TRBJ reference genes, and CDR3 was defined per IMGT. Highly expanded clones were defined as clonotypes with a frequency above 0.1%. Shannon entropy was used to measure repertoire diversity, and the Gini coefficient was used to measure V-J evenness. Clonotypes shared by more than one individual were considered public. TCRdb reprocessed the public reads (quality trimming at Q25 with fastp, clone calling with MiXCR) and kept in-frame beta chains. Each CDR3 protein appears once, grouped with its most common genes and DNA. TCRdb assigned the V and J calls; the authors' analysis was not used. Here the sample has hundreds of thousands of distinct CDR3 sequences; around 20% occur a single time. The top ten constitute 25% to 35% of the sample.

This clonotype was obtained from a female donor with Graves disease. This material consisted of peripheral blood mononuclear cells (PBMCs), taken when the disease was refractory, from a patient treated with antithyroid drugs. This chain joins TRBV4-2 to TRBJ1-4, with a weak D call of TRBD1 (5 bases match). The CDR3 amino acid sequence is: CASSQTGVTNEKLFF. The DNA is TGTGCCAGCAGCCAAACAGGAGTAACTAATGAAAAACTGTTTTTT.